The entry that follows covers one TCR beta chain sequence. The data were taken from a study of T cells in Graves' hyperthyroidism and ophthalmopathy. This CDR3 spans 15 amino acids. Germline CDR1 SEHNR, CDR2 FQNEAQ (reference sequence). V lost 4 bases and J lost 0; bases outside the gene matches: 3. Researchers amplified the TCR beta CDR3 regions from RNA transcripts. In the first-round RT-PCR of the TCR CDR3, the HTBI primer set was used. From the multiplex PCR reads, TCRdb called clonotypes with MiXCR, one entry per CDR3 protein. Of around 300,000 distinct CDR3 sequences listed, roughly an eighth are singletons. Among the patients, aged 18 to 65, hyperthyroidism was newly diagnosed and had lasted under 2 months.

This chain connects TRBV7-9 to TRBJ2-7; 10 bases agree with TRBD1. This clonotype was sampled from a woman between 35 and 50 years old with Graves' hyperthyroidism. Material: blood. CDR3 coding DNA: TGTGCCAGCAGCTCCAGACAGGGGGCCTCCTACGAGCAGTACTTC. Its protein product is CASSSRQGASYEQYF. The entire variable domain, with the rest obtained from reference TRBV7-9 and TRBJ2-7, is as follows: DTGVSQNPRHKITKRGQNVTFRCDPISEHNRLYWYRQTLGQGPEFLTYFQNEAQLEKSRLLSDRFSAERPKGSFSTLEIQRTEQGDSAMYLCASSSRQGASYEQYFGPGTRLTVT.